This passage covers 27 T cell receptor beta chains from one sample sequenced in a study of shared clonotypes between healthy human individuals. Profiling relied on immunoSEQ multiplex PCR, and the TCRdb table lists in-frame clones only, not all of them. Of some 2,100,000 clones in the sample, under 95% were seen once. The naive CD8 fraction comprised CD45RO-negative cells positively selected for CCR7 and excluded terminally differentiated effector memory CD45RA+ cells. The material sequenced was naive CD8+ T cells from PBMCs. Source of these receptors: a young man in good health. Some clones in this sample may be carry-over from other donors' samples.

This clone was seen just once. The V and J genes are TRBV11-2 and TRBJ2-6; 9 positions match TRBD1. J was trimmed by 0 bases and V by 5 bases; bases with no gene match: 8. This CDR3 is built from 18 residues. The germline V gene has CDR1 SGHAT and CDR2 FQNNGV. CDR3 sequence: CASSGRDREYSGANVLTF. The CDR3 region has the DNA TGTGCCAGCAGCGGCCGGGACAGGGAATACTCTGGGGCCAACGTCCTGACTTTC.

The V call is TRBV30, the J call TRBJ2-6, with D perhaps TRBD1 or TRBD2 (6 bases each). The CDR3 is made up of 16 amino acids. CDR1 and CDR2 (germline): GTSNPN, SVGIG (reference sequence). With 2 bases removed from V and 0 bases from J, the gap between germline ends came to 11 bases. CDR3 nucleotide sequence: TGTGCCTGGAGTAGGGGGGTCCGCTCTGGGGCCAACGTCCTGACTTTC. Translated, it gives CAWSRGVRSGANVLTF.

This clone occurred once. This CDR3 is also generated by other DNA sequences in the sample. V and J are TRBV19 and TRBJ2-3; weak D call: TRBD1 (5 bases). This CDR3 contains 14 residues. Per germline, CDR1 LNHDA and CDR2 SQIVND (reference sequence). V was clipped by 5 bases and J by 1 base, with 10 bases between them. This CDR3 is CASSPGHRTDTQYF. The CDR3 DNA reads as TGTGCCAGTAGTCCAGGACACCGCACAGATACGCAGTATTTT.

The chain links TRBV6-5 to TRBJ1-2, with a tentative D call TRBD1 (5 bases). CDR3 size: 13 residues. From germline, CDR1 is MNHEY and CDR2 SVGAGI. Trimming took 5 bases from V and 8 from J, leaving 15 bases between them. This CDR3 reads CASSIGTHMGYTF. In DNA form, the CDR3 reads TGTGCCAGCAGTATCGGGACTCATATGGGCTACACCTTC.

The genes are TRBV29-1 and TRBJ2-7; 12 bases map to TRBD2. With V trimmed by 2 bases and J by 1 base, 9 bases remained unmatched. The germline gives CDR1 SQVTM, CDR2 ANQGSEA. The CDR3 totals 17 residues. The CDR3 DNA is TGCAGCGTTGAACAGGCTAGCGGGAGGGAACTTTCCTACGAGCAGTACTTC. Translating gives CSVEQASGRELSYEQYF.

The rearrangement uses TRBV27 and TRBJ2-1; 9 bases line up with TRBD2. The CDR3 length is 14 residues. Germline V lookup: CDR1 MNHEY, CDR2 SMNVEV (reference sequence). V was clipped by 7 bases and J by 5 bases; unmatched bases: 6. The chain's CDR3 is CASKPTSGHNEQFF. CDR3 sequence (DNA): TGTGCCAGCAAACCGACTAGCGGACACAATGAGCAGTTCTTC.

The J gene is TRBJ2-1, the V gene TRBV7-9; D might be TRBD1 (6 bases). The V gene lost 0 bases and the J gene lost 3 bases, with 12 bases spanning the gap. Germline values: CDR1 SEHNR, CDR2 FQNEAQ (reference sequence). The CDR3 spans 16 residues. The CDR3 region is CASSLAQGPFYNEQFF. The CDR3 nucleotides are TGTGCCAGCAGCTTAGCGCAGGGGCCCTTCTACAATGAGCAGTTCTTC.

The CDR3 DNA is TGTGCCAGCAGGTTTGAAAGCGGGTCGACGTACTTC. Translation gives CASRFESGSTYF. The chain couples TRBV27 to TRBJ2-7, with D maybe TRBD2 (6 bases). Between the trimmed V and J ends, which lost 6 bases and 12 bases, there was a span of 18 bases. The V gene's germline CDR1 is MNHEY and CDR2 SMNVEV (reference sequence). The CDR3 contains 12 residues.

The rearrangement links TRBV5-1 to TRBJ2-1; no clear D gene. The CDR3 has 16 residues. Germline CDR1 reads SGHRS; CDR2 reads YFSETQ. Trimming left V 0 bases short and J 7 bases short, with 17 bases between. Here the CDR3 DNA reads TGCGCCAGCAGCTTGGGTGGGCCAGTGGGTCCGAATGAGCAGTTCTTC. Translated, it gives CASSLGGPVGPNEQFF.

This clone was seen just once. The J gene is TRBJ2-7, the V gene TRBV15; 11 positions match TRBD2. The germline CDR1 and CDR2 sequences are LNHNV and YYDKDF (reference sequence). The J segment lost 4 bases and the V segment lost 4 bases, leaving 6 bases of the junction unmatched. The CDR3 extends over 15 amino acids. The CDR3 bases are TGTGCCACCAGCATTGGGACTAGCGGCCTTTACGAGCAGTACTTC. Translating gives CATSIGTSGLYEQYF. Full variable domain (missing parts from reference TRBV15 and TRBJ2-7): DAMVIQNPRYQVTQFGKPVTLSCSQTLNHNVMYWYQQKSSQAPKLLFHYYDKDFNNEADTPDNFQSRRPNTSFCFLDIRSPGLGDTAMYLCATSIGTSGLYEQYFGPGTRLTVT.

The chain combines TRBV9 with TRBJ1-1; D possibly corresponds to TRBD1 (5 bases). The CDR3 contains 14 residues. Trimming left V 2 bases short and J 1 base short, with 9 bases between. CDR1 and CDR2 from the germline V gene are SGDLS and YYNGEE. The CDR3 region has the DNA TGTGCCAGCAGCGTTTATGGGGGGAACACTGAAGCTTTCTTT. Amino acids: CASSVYGGNTEAFF.

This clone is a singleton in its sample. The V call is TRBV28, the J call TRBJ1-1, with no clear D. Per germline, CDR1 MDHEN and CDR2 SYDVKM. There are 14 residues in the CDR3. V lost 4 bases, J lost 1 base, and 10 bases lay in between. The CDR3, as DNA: TGTGCCAGCAGTTCTCGGGTTACGAACACTGAAGCTTTCTTT. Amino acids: CASSSRVTNTEAFF.

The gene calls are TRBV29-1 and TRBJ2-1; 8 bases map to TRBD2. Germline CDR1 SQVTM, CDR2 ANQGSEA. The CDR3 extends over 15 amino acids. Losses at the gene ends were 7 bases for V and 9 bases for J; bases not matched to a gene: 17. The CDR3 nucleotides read TGCAGCGCCTTGGACGGTAGCGGGATTTACGGTGAGCAGTTCTTC. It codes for CSALDGSGIYGEQFF.

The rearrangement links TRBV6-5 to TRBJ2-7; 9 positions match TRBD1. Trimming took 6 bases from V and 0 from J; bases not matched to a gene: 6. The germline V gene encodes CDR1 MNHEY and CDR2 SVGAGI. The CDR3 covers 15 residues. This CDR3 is CASSTQGASSYEQYF. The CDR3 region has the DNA TGTGCCAGCAGCACACAGGGGGCGAGCTCCTACGAGCAGTACTTC.

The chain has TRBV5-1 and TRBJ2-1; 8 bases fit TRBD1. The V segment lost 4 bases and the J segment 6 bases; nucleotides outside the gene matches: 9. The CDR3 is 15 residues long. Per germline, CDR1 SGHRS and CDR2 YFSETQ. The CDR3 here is CASSHQRTGFNEQFF. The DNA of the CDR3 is TGCGCCAGCAGCCACCAAAGGACAGGGTTCAATGAGCAGTTCTTC.

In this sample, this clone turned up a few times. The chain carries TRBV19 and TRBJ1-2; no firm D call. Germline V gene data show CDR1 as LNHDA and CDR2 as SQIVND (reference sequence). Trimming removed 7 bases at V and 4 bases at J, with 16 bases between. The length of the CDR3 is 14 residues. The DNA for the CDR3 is TGTGCCAGTAACCCTCCGGACTCCATCTATGGCTACACCTTC. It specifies CASNPPDSIYGYTF.

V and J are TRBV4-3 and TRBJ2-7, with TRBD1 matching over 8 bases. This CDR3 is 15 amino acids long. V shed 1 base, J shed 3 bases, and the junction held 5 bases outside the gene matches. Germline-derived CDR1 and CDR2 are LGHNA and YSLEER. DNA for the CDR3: TGCGCCAGCAGCCAAGGACGGACAGGGCACTACGAGCAGTACTTC. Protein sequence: CASSQGRTGHYEQYF.

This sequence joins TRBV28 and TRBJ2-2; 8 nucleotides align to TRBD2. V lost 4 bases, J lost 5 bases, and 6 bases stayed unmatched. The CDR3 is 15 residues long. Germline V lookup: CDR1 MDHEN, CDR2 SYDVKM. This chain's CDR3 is CASSSGLVGTGELFF. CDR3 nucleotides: TGTGCCAGCAGTTCGGGACTAGTGGGAACCGGGGAGCTGTTTTTT.

The CDR3 reads CASSLNPRMNTEAFF. CDR3 DNA sequence: TGTGCCAGCAGCTTGAACCCACGGATGAACACTGAAGCTTTCTTT. The rearrangement uses TRBV5-8 and TRBJ1-1; D uncertain. The V gene lost 1 base and the J gene lost 0 bases, with 10 bases spanning the gap. Germline-derived CDR1 and CDR2 are SGHTS and YDEGEE. The CDR3 loop spans 15 amino acids.

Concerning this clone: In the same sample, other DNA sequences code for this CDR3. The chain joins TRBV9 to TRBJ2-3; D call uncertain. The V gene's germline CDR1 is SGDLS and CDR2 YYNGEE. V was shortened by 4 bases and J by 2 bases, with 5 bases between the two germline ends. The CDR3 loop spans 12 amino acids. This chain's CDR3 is CASSSYTDTQYF. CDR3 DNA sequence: TGTGCCAGCAGCTCATACACAGATACGCAGTATTTT.

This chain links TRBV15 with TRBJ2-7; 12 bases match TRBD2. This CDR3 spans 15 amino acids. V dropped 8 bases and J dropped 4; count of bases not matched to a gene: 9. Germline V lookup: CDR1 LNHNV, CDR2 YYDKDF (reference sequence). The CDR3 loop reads CATGLAGGPGYEQYF. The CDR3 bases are TGTGCCACCGGCCTAGCGGGAGGGCCAGGGTACGAGCAGTACTTC.

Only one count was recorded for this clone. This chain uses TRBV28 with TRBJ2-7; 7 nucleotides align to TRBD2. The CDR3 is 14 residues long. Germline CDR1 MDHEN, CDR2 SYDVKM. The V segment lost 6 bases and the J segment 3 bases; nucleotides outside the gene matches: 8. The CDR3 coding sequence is TGTGCCAGCAGCCACCGGGGGGACGGCTACGAGCAGTACTTC. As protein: CASSHRGDGYEQYF.

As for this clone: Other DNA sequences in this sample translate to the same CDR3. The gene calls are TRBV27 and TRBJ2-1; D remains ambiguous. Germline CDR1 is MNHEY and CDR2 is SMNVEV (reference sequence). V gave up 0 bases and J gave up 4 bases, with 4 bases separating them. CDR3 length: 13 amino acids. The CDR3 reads CASSLSEYNEQFF. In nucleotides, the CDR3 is TGTGCCAGCAGTTTATCGGAATACAATGAGCAGTTCTTC.

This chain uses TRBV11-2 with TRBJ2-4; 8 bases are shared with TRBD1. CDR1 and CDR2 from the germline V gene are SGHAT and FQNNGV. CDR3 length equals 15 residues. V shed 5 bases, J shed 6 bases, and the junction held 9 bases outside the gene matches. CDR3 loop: CASSARQGITNIQYF. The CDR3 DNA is TGTGCCAGCAGCGCCAGACAGGGGATAACAAACATTCAGTACTTC.

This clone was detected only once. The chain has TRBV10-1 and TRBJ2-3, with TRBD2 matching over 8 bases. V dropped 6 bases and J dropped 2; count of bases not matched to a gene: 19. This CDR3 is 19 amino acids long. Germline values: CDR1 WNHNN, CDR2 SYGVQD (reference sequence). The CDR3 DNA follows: TGCGCCAGCAGGCCACCACCGGGACTAGGGCCAAATAACACAGATACGCAGTATTTT. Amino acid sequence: CASRPPPGLGPNNTDTQYF.

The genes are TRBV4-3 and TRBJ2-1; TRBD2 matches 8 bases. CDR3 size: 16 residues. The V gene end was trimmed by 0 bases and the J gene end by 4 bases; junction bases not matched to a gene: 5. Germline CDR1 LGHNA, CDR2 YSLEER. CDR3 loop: CASSQETAGGYNEQFF. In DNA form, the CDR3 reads TGCGCCAGCAGCCAAGAGACGGCGGGAGGATACAATGAGCAGTTCTTC.

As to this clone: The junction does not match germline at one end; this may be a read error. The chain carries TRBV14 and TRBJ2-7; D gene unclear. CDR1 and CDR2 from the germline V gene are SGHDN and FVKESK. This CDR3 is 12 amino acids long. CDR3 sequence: CASSPGFSSVNF. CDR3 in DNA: TGTGCCAGCAGCCCGGGTTTTTCATCTGTAAACTTC.